This TCR beta chain was obtained from a study of OX40 agonist ivuxolimab in advanced cancers. In the study overall: Ivuxolimab was delivered to patients intravenously every 2 weeks at doses spanning 0.01 to 10 mg/kg. Findings of the study overall: Normalized T-cell clonal expansion was also low in some nonresponders. Patients who responded partially at 0.1-3.0 mg/kg showed clonal expansion ranking among the lowest.

The length of the CDR3 is 16 residues. Germline V gene lookup returns CDR1 SGHTA and CDR2 FQGTGA. Blood specimens came from baseline, cycle 4 day 1, and cycle 7 day 1. For this clone: Its antigen is currently unknown. A read error may account for a junction end that differs from germline.

TCRdb keeps only in-frame clones here, not all; method: immunoSEQ multiplex PCR. The sample consists of roughly 15,000 clones, about 87% of them appearing once. The sample was CD4+ or CD8+ T cells sorted from blood, taken in a trial of the OX40 agonist ivuxolimab. The receptor comes from an adult with an advanced solid tumor such as melanoma, head and neck, liver or kidney cancer. V is TRBV7-3 and J is TRBJ2-1; no firm D call. CDR3 nucleotides: TGTGCCAGCAGCCTAACCCCGGTCAGCGCCATCGATGAGCAGTTCTTC. This codes for CASSLTPVSAIDEQFF.